The 7 T cell receptor beta chains below were found in one sample sequenced in a study of control samples from healthy donors and cancer patients. The method was immunoSEQ multiplex PCR; TCRdb's version includes in-frame clones alone and lacks a portion of them. Among roughly 73,000 clones, 75% to 90% were seen once, and the ten largest hold under 30%. The sample taken for sequencing was blood. Receptors were obtained from a man aged 45-60 years in good health.

The rearrangement joins TRBV6-2 or TRBV6-3 to TRBJ1-1; no reliable D call. This CDR3 has 12 residues. Trimming took off 2 bases at V and 5 bases at J, with 6 bases between the two ends. CDR1 and CDR2 (germline): MNHEY, SVGEGT. The CDR3 DNA reads as TGTGCCAGCAGTTACATTGGGACTGAAGCTTTCTTT. As protein: CASSYIGTEAFF.

This clone occurred once. This chain links TRBV12-3 or TRBV12-4 with TRBJ1-1; D is uncertain. V dropped 1 base and J dropped 7 bases, with 7 bases sitting between them. The CDR3 is 12 amino acids. The CDR3 coding sequence is TGTGCCAGCAGTTTAGAGGTTGGTGAAGCTTTCTTT. This gives the protein CASSLEVGEAFF.

The chain is built from TRBV7-2 and TRBJ1-4, with a weak D call TRBD1 (5 bases). The CDR3 loop spans 16 amino acids. The germline V and J ends were trimmed by 4 bases and 8 bases, with 20 bases remaining between them. CDR1 SGHTA and CDR2 FQGNSA come from the germline V gene. The CDR3 bases are TGTGCCAGCAGCTACACATCCTCAGGGAGGAAAGAAAAACTGTTTTTT. Translated: CASSYTSSGRKEKLFF. The complete variable domain, with remaining parts taken from reference TRBV7-2 and TRBJ1-4, reads GAGVSQSPSNKVTEKGKDVELRCDPISGHTALYWYRQSLGQGLEFLIYFQGNSAPDKSGLPSDRFSAERTGGSVSTLTIQRTQQEDSAVYLCASSYTSSGRKEKLFFGSGTQLSVL.

The rearrangement links TRBV7-6 to TRBJ2-7; 12 nucleotides match TRBD1. V shed 5 bases, J shed 1 base, and the junction held 6 bases outside the gene matches. The CDR3 loop spans 16 amino acids. Germline-derived CDR1 and CDR2 are SGHVS and FNYEAQ. Here the CDR3 DNA reads TGTGCCAGCAGCCCGAGGGACAGGGGGCAATCCTACGAGCAGTACTTC. Translation: CASSPRDRGQSYEQYF.

The chain joins TRBV19 to TRBJ2-3, with a possible D match to TRBD1 (5 bases). The CDR3 covers 12 residues. The germline V and J ends were trimmed by 10 bases and 6 bases, with 14 bases remaining between them. Germline V CDR1 and CDR2: LNHDA, SQIVND (reference sequence). This chain's CDR3 is CATRQSGDTQYF. In DNA, the CDR3 is TGTGCCACCCGACAGAGTGGGGATACGCAGTATTTT.

The chain joins TRBV7-9 to TRBJ2-3; the match to TRBD1 covers 8 bases. Germline V gene data show CDR1 as SEHNR and CDR2 as FQNEAQ (reference sequence). With V trimmed by 3 bases and J by 2 bases, 1 base remained unmatched. This CDR3 spans 14 amino acids. CDR3 protein: CASSLTGVTDTQYF. For the CDR3, the DNA is TGTGCCAGCAGCTTGACAGGGGTCACAGATACGCAGTATTTT.

The CDR3 is CASKRGTANQPQHF. The CDR3 DNA sequence: TGTGCCAGCAAAAGAGGGACAGCAAATCAGCCCCAGCATTTT. The rearrangement links TRBV6-5 to TRBJ1-5, with 7 bases matching TRBD1. Germline lookup yields CDR1 MNHEY and CDR2 SVGAGI. The CDR3 length is 14 residues. Trimming cost V 7 bases and J 4 bases; bases outside gene matches: 7.